The source of this T cell receptor (beta chain) is a study of blood T cell dynamics during melanoma immunotherapy (TCRdb year 2020). Background for the entire study: Patients had metastatic melanoma and received first-line pembrolizumab or nivolumab plus ipilimumab as standard of care in the United Kingdom. To find early correlates of response, the study profiled the peripheral T cell receptor repertoires of patients with metastatic melanoma both before and after one cycle of checkpoint inhibitor therapy. The training cohort consisted of consecutive patients, while an additional independent group of patients from the same centre was pooled to form an external validation set. The study at large found these results: A bifurcated reorganization of the PBMC repertoire at W3, with increased clonality or increased diversity, was observed in patients who later achieved disease control, unlike in progressors. The relatively small sample size was recognized as a factor that could limit how well the results generalize. The study could not determine whether the T cell clones driving repertoire changes were melanoma-specific or reflected general immune activation.

In its sample, this clone was seen once. No cognate antigen has been identified for it. Base qualities were left out, and no much larger clone turns up one base away. A fixed 350 ng of DNA was loaded for every bulk PBMC sample. TCR beta CDR3 sequences were amplified from genomic DNA with the immunoSEQ TCRb Assay kit following manufacturer instructions. The KAPA Library Quantification Kit for Illumina platforms was used to quantify the pooled libraries by qPCR. Sequencing of the pooled libraries was done on an Illumina NextSeq 500, with clustering at roughly 0.55-1.2 pM. As for the authors' bioinformatics: The TCR data were analyzed using immunoSEQ ANALYZER and the R LymphoSeq package. A rearrangement efficiency score was calculated as productive divided by the sum of productive and non-productive CDR3 sequences. Clonality was measured with the Gini coefficient and diversity with the Renyi index at alpha=1, and both measures were compared pairwise between timepoints within each patient. In LymphoSeq, clonal relatedness was computed with an edit distance of 3 and repertoire similarity was computed with the Bhattacharyya coefficient. To classify response, a linear discriminant analysis based on week-3 changes in clonality and diversity was built using the R MASS and caret packages. This is the immuneACCESS table as TCRdb keeps it, with only in-frame sequences that have V and J called. A part of the clones is gone; compared with another copy, unresolved V genes explain less than half, and the rest is unexplained. The V and J calls and clone size come from that table; D and trimming were worked out from the DNA. The sample records approximately 9,700 clones, approximately 90% of which are singletons. Of the sample, 30% to 40% falls within the top ten clones.

The time point label here, explained by the study, means: pre-treatment baseline. Blood samples were taken at two points: before treatment (T0) and at week 3 (W3), which came after the first cycle of checkpoint blockade. Except for a couple of patients with rapid clinical progression, response was assessed 12 weeks after the first infusion by RECIST 1.1; disease control meant complete response, partial response or stable disease. Any patient who had received prior systemic cancer treatment, was on concomitant immunosuppressant therapy or had synchronous other active malignancies was excluded. TCR beta was sequenced in both bulk PBMC and plasma cell-free DNA in order to track circulating cells as well as T cell turnover. Lymphoprep and SepMate tubes were used to isolate PBMC from blood, and red cell lysis was then performed. QIAamp DNA Blood Mini kits were used to extract DNA from both PBMC and sorted T cell subsets.

According to the germline V gene, CDR1 reads SGDLS and CDR2 reads YYNGEE. Reading from cysteine to phenylalanine, the CDR3 counts 13 amino acids. The CDR3 DNA has 39 bases and is translated from base 1. V lost 0 bases and J lost 11 bases, and the count of bases not matched to a germline gene is 5. The sequences come from blood, collected from a patient treated with checkpoint blockade. The source of this sequence is a human donor with melanoma. This receptor chain uses TRBV9 and TRBJ1-1, and 9 junctional nucleotides match TRBD1. CDR3 region: CASSVARTGEAFF. The bases read TGTGCCAGCAGCGTAGCTAGGACAGGGGAGGCTTTCTTT. Beyond the CDR3, the reference TRBV9 and TRBJ1-1 genes provide the residues; the full variable domain reads: DSGVTQTPKHLITATGQRVTLRCSPRSGDLSVYWYQQSLDQGLQFLIQYYNGEERAKGNILERFSAQQFPDLHSELNLSSLELGDSALYFCASSVARTGEAFFGQGTRLTVV.